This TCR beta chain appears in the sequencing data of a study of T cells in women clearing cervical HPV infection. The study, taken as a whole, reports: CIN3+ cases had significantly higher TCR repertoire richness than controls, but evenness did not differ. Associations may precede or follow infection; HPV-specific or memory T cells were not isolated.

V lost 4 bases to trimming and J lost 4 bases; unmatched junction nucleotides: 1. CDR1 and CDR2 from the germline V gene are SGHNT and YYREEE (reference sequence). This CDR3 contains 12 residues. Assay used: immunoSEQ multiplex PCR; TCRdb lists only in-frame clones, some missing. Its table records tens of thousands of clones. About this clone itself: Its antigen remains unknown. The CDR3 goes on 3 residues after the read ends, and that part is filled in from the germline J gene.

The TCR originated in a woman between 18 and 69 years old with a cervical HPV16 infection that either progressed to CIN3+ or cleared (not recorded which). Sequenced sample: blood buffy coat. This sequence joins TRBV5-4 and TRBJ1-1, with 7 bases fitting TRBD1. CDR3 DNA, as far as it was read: TGTGCCAGCAGCCGACAGGGCACTGAA. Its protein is CASSRQGTE. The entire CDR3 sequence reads CASSRQGTEAFF.